This T cell receptor beta chain emerged from a study of shared clonotypes between healthy human individuals. Losses at the gene ends were 4 bases for V and 1 base for J; bases not matched to a gene: 3. This CDR3 comprises 16 residues. At deep level, the assay was performed. In the authors' methods: Because ImmunoSEQ provided only junction sequences with no quality scores, the filtering differed. Generated by immunoSEQ multiplex PCR, the TCRdb table keeps only in-frame clones and is missing some. The V and J calls and clone size were taken over from that table, and D and trimming were inferred from the DNA. The data hold roughly 490,000 clones, with 76% observed a single time. Whole-study results and caveats: Investigators collected only blood, and repertoires in tissues likely differ.

Regarding this clone: The target antigen is unknown.

The sequence derives from a woman aged 40 to 50 in good health. Some clones in this sample may be carry-over from other donors' samples. Sequenced material: PBMCs. The V and J genes are TRBV23-1 and TRBJ1-5; TRBD1 agrees at 11 bases. TRBV23-1 falls under the ORF class, with uncertain function. This CDR3 is CASSRGQGESNQPQHF. The CDR3 DNA sequence: TGCGCCAGCAGTCGGGGACAGGGGGAGAGCAATCAGCCCCAGCATTTT.